This T cell receptor (beta chain) was identified in a study of cytomegalovirus exposure and HLA in healthy donors. Study results and caveats: It was taken for granted in presence/absence analyses that sequencing depth across donors was roughly uniform.

Amplification used 60 Vbeta primers and 13 Jbeta primers. The method was immunoSEQ multiplex PCR; TCRdb's version includes in-frame clones alone and lacks a portion of them. The table lists about 94,000 clones, 50% to 75% of them singletons. Comments on this clone: Antigen unknown.

Deletions cut 8 bases from V and 3 bases from J, with 9 bases between. Germline V CDR1 and CDR2: ENHRY, SYGVKD. The CDR3 sequence is 12 residues long. The receptor was isolated from a man in his thirties or forties in good health and CMV-seronegative. V and J are TRBV10-3 and TRBJ2-3; D may be TRBD1 (5 bases). Material: PBMCs. The CDR3 DNA is TGTGCCATCGCCCAGGGTACAGATACGCAGTATTTT. Protein: CAIAQGTDTQYF.